One TCR beta chain is described in this entry. The sample comes from a study of naive and memory T cell subsets. Deletions cut 8 bases from V and 7 bases from J, with 8 bases between. The CDR3 consists of 11 residues. From germline, CDR1 is LNHDA and CDR2 SQIVND (reference sequence). Two oligonucleotides, mixed equimolar, formed the beta constant-region primer covering TRBC1 and TRBC2. The ligated cDNA underwent four PCR rounds using SP2 and nested alpha and beta constant-region primers. TCRdb re-called the UMI-ligation and nested PCR reads with MiXCR, one entry per CDR3 protein. The sample contains some 110,000 distinct CDR3 sequences, approximately 37% of which appear only once.

The source material was central memory CD4+ T cells from blood. This TCR came from a human donor in good health. This sequence joins TRBV19 and TRBJ2-2; no firm D call. The chain's CDR3 is CASQNRGELFF. Written as DNA, the CDR3 is TGTGCCAGTCAGAACCGCGGGGAGCTGTTTTTT.